This TCR beta chain was observed in a study of blood T cell repertoires in COVID-19. Data came from immunoSEQ multiplex PCR; TCRdb stores just in-frame clones and leaves some out. Of 120,000 to 150,000 clones listed, roughly 77% are singletons. This clone was observed a handful of times. Deletions cut 4 bases from V and 7 bases from J, with 16 bases between. The germline V gene has CDR1 SGHVS and CDR2 FQNEAQ. This CDR3 has 15 residues. The receptor's source is a man aged 60 to 69 with acute or convalescent COVID-19. What was sequenced was peripheral blood. V and J are TRBV7-8 and TRBJ2-2; the D gene is possibly TRBD1 (6 bases). For the CDR3, the DNA is TGTGCCAGCAGCTCCAAAACAGGGTTTCGCGGGGAGCTGTTTTTT. This sequence encodes CASSSKTGFRGELFF.